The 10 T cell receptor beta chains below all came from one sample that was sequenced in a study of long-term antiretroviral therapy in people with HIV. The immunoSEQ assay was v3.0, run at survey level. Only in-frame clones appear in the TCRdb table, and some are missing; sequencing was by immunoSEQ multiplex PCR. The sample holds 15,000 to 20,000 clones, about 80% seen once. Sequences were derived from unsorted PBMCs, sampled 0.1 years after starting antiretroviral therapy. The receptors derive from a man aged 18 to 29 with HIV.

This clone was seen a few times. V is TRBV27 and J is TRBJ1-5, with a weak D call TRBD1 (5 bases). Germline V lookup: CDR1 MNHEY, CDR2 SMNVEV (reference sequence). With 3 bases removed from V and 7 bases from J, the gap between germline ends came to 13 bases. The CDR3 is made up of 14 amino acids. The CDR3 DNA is TGTGCCAGCAGTTTTGGGCGGAGGGGACAGCCCCAGCATTTT. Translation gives CASSFGRRGQPQHF.

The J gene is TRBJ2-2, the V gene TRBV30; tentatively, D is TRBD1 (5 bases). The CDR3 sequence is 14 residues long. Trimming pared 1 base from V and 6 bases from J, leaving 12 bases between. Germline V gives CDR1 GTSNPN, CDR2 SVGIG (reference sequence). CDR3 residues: CAWSGFRDAGELFF. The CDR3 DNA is TGTGCCTGGAGTGGTTTCAGGGATGCCGGGGAGCTGTTTTTT.

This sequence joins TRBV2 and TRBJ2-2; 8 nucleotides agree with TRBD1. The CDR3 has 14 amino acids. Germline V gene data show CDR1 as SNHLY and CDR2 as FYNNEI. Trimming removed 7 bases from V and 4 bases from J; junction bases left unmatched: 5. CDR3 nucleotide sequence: TGTGCCAGCAAAATGGACAGGGCCACCGGGGAGCTGTTTTTT. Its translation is CASKMDRATGELFF. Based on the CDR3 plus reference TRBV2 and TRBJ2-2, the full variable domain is EPEVTQTPSHQVTQMGQEVILRCVPISNHLYFYWYRQILGQKVEFLVSFYNNEISEKSEIFDDQFSVERPDGSNFTLKIRSTKLEDSAMYFCASKMDRATGELFFGEGSRLTVL.

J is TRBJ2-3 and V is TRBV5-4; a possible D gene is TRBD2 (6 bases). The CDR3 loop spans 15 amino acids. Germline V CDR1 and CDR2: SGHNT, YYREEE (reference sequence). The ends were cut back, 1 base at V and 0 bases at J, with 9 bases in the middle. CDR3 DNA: TGTGCCAGCAGCTTGAGTCTAGCGAGCACAGATACGCAGTATTTT. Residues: CASSLSLASTDTQYF.

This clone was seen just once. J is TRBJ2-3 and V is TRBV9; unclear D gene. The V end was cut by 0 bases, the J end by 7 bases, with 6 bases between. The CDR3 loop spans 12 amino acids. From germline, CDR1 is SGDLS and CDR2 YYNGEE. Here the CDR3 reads CASSVESHTQYF. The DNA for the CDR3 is TGTGCCAGCAGCGTAGAATCTCATACGCAGTATTTT.

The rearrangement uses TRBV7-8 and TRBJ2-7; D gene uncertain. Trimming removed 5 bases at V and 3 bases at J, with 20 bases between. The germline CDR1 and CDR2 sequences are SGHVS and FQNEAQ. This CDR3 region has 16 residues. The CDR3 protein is CASSGPRVGFGYEQYF. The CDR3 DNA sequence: TGTGCCAGCAGCGGTCCAAGAGTTGGATTTGGCTACGAGCAGTACTTC.

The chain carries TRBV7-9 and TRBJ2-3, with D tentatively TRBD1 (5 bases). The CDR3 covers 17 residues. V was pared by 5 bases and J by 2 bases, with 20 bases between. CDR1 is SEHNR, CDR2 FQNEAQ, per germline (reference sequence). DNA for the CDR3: TGTGCCAGCAGCCCACCCCAGATGGGGCCACACACAGATACGCAGTATTTT. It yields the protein CASSPPQMGPHTDTQYF.

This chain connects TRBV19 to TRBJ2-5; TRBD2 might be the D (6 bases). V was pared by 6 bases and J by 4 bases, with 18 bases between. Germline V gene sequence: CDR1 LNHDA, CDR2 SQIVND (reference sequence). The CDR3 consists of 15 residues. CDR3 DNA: TGTGCCAGTAGCGTAAGGGAGCGGGTCGGAGAGACCCAGTACTTC. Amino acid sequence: CASSVRERVGETQYF.

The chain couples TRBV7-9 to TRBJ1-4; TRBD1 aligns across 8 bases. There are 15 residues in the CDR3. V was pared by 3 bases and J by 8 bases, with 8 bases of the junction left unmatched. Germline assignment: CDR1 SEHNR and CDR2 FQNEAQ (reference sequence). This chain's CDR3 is CASSLEGQVGEKLFF. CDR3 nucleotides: TGTGCCAGCAGCTTGGAGGGACAGGTGGGGGAAAAACTGTTTTTT.

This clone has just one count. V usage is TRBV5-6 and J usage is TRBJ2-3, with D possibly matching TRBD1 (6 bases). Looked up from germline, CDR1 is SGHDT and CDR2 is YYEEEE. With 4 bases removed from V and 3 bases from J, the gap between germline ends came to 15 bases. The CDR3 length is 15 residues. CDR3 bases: TGTGCCAGCAGCCTAACAGGGTCGAGGACAGATACGCAGTATTTT. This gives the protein CASSLTGSRTDTQYF.